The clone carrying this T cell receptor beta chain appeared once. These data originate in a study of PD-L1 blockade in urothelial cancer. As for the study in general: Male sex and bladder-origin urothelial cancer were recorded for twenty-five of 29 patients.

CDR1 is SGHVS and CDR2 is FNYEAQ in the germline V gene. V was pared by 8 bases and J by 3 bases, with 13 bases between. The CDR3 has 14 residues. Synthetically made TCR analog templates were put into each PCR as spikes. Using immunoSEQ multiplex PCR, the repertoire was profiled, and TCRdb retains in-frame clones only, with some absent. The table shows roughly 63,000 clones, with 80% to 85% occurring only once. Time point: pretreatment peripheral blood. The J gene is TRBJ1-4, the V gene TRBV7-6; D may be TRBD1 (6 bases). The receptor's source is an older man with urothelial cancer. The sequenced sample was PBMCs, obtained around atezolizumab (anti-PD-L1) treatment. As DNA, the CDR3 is TGTGCCAGCGGACACAGGGCCTCTAATGAAAAACTGTTTTTT. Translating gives CASGHRASNEKLFF.